This record looks at one TCR beta chain sequence and its context. The CDR3 runs 14 residues. The V gene's germline CDR1 is ENHRY and CDR2 SYGVKD. Trimming cost V 6 bases and J 6 bases; bases outside gene matches: 8. Repertoires were generated with immunoSEQ multiplex PCR, while TCRdb's copy carries only in-frame clones and drops some. The sample lists over 15,000 clones, around 86% occurring once. This sample stems from a study of technical replicates of blood from a few donors. The receptor was derived from a human donor in good health. This chain links TRBV10-3 with TRBJ1-2; 9 nucleotides agree with TRBD1. Sequencing used PBMCs. The CDR3 sequence is CAISLGTGKDGYTF. The CDR3 coding sequence is TGTGCCATCAGCCTGGGGACAGGGAAGGATGGCTACACCTTC.